The entry below describes one T cell receptor (beta chain). Its antigen remains unidentified. Base qualities are not recorded, but no much larger clone differs from it by a single base. For sequencing of the TCRbeta CDR3 region, genomic DNA was extracted from the sorted cells. The immunoSEQ Assay was used to sequence the TCRbeta CDR3 regions. Held by TCRdb, this immuneACCESS table contains in-frame sequences only and omits some clones. Under half of the omission traces to an unresolved V gene where checked; the cause of the rest is unknown. Here the sample has some 85,000 clones; approximately 90% occur a single time. The leading ten clones occupy 0.65% to 0.9% of the sample. The CDR3 measures 16 amino acids from cysteine to phenylalanine. Only the CDR3 part of the read is kept: 48 bases, read in frame from the first base. The V end gives up 0 bases and the J end 4 bases, leaving 6 bases in the junction not matched to a gene. CDR1 and CDR2, looked up from the germline V gene (reference sequence), are MNHEY and SMNVEV.

The data were obtained in a study of OX40 agonist ivuxolimab in advanced cancers. Regarding the study in general: The costimulatory receptor OX40 (CD134) was targeted by ivuxolimab, a fully human IgG2 agonistic monoclonal antibody. The dose-escalation cohort was around 84% male with a mean age of approximately 60 years, ranging from roughly 23 to 80. Of the roughly 53 patients in dose escalation, 19 had hepatocellular carcinoma, some 15 had melanoma, 9 had renal cell carcinoma and 9 had head and neck cancer. Partial responses occurred in three dose-escalation patients, of whom one had hepatocellular carcinoma and two had cutaneous melanoma. The paper describes the monotherapy dose-escalation part (N = 52 patients) of the phase I trial of ivuxolimab. Intravenous ivuxolimab was administered to patients every 2 weeks at six dose levels: 0.01, 0.1, 0.3, 1.5, 3 and 10 mg/kg. Prior anti-PD-1, anti-PD-L1 or anti-CTLA-4 therapy was permitted, and approximately 42% of dose-escalation patients had received checkpoint inhibitors. The point of sequencing TCRbeta in the periphery was to test whether ivuxolimab changed TCR sequence diversity and drove clonal T-cell expansion.

The trial excluded patients who had a history of autoimmune disease or who were on systemic immunosuppression. Peripheral blood for TCR sequencing was drawn from every dose cohort at baseline, at cycle 4 day 1 and at cycle 7 day 1. The samples were drawn from a first-in-human, open-label, multicenter phase I dose-escalation trial of ivuxolimab. Adults with locally advanced or metastatic melanoma, renal cell carcinoma, hepatocellular carcinoma or head and neck squamous cell carcinoma were enrolled in the trial. Before TCR sequencing, CD4+ T cells and CD8+ T cells were sorted from peripheral blood as separate populations. The research as a whole found: The antigen specificity of the clonally expanded peripheral T cells was not determined. After ivuxolimab, CD8+ T cells had more expanded clones than CD4+ T cells on average. In partial responders in the 0.1-3.0 mg/kg groups, normalized peripheral clonal expansion was found to be among the lowest, especially among CD8+ T cells. Clonal expansion of both CD4+ and CD8+ blood T cells was observed from baseline to week 6 at doses 0.1 to 3.0 mg/kg. Low levels of normalized T-cell clonal expansion were also seen in some patients who did not respond.

This specimen was CD4+ or CD8+ T cells sorted from blood, taken in a trial of the OX40 agonist ivuxolimab. The source of this sequence is an adult with an advanced solid tumor such as melanoma, head and neck, liver or kidney cancer. The chain is encoded by TRBV27 joined to TRBJ2-1, with TRBD1 matching 7 junction bases. The sequence in DNA is TGTGCCAGCAGTTTATCTAGGGGGCATAGTTACAATGAGCAGTTCTTC. Translated, it gives CASSLSRGHSYNEQFF.